The following is a T cell receptor beta chain sequence with its context. This sample was taken from a study of control samples from healthy donors and cancer patients. TCRdb keeps only in-frame clones here, not all; method: immunoSEQ multiplex PCR. The sample lists more than 95,000 clones, approximately 93% occurring once. This CDR3 is built from 13 residues. Losses at the gene ends were 6 bases for V and 1 base for J; bases not matched to a gene: 3. Germline lookup yields CDR1 MNHEY and CDR2 SMNVEV (reference sequence). Sequences were obtained from blood. The chain recombines TRBV27 with TRBJ2-7, with 7 bases fitting TRBD2. This TCR came from a man aged 25 to 40 in good health. The CDR3 protein is CASRRLASYEQYF. The CDR3 DNA sequence: TGTGCCAGCAGACGACTAGCATCCTACGAGCAGTACTTC.